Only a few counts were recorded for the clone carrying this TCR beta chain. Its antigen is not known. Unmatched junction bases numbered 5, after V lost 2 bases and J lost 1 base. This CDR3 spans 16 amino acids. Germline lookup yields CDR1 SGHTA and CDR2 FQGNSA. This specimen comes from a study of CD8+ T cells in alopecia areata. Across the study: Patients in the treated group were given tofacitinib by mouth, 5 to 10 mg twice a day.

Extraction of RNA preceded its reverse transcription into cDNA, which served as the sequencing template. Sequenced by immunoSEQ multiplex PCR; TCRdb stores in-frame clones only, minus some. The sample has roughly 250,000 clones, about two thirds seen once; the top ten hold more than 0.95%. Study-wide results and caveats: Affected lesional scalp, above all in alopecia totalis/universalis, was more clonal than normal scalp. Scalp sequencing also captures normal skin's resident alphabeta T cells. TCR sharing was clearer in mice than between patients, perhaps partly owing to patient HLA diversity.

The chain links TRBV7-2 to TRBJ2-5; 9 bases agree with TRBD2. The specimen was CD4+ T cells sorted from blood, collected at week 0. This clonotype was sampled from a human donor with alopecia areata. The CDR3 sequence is CASSLKASGAQETQYF. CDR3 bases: TGTGCCAGCAGCTTAAAGGCTAGCGGGGCCCAAGAGACCCAGTACTTC.